This T cell receptor (beta chain) originates from a study of response to subunit inactivated influenza vaccine. CDR3 length: 13 amino acids. Trimming shortened V by 7 bases and J by 6 bases, and 14 bases separated the two germline ends. CDR1 ENHRY and CDR2 SYGVKD come from the germline V gene. This clonotype showed up just a few times. Its antigen is undetermined. Points from the study as a whole: With each seasonal influenza vaccination, the authors suggested, few new T cells are recruited.

From the RT-PCR reads, TCRdb called clonotypes with MiXCR, one entry per CDR3 protein. The sample contains more than 700,000 distinct CDR3 sequences, 21% of which appear only once. Sequenced here: PBMCs from blood, sampled less than 6 days after vaccination. This TCR was recovered from a man aged 50-60 years who received an inactivated influenza vaccine. The chain links TRBV10-3 to TRBJ2-3; the D gene could be TRBD1 or TRBD2 (5 bases each). This chain's CDR3 is CAITAGSRDTQYF. The CDR3 coding sequence is TGTGCCATCACTGCAGGGAGTAGGGATACGCAGTATTTT.